This T cell receptor beta chain originates from a study of cytomegalovirus exposure and HLA in healthy donors. Study-level points and caveats: The listing of approximately 160 TCR beta chains classed them as cytomegalovirus-associated. The tendency of first-cohort TCR clusters to co-occur in the approximately 110 validation repertoires was the finding of a later analysis. Among TCR sequences, most were rare, though some public TCRs appeared in many donors.

The study drew the donors from its 120-subject validation cohort, separate from the roughly 670-subject first cohort. This clone occurred once. As yet, its antigen is unknown. The germline V and J ends were trimmed by 4 bases and 4 bases, with 16 bases remaining between them. CDR3 size: 15 residues. Germline CDR1 is MNHEY and CDR2 is SMNVEV (reference sequence). Sequencing used immunoSEQ multiplex PCR; TCRdb keeps in-frame clones, though not all of them. The sample has some 88,000 clones, 96% seen once. The rearrangement links TRBV27 to TRBJ1-2; weak D call: TRBD1 (5 bases). This receptor was obtained from a man in his late teens or twenties in good health and CMV-seronegative. The sample was PBMCs. The CDR3 nucleotides are TGTGCCAGCAGTTCACCAGGGAATGGTTCCTATGGCTACACCTTC. This gives the protein CASSSPGNGSYGYTF.